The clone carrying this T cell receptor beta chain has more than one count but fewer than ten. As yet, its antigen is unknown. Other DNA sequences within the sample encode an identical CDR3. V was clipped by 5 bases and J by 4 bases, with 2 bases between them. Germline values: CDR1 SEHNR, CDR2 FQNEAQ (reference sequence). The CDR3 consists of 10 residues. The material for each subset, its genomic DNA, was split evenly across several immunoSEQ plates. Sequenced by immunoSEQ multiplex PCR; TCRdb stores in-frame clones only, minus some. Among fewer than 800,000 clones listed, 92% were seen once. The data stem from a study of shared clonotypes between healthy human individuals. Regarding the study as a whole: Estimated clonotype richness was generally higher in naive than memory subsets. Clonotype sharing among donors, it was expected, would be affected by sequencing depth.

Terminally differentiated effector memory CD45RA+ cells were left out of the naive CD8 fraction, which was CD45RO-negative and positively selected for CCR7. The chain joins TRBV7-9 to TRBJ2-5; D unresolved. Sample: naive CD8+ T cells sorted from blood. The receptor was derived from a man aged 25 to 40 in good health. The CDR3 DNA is TGTGCCAGCAGCCGAGAGACCCAGTACTTC. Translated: CASSRETQYF.